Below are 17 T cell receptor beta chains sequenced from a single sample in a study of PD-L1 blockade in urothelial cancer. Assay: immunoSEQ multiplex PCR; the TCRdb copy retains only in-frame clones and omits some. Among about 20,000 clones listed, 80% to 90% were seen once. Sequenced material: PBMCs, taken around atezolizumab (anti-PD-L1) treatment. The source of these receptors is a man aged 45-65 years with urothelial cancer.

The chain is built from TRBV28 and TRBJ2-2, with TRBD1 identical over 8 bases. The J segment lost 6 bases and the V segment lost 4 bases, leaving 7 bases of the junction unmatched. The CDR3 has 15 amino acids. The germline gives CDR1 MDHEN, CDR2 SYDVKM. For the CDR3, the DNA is TGTGCCAGCAGTTCCTGGACAGGGCCGGCCGGGGAGCTGTTTTTT. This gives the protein CASSSWTGPAGELFF.

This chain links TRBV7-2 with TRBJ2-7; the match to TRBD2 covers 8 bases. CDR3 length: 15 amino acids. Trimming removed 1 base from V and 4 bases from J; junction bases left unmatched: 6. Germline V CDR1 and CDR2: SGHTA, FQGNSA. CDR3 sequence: CASSLGPGGEYEQYF. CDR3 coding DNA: TGTGCCAGCAGCTTAGGACCCGGGGGGGAGTACGAGCAGTACTTC.

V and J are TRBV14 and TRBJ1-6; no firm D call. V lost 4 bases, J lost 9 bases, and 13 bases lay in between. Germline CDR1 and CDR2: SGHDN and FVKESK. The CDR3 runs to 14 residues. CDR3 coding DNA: TGTGCCAGCAGCCCTCCGGGGTTTGGTTCACCCCTCCACTTT. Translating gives CASSPPGFGSPLHF.

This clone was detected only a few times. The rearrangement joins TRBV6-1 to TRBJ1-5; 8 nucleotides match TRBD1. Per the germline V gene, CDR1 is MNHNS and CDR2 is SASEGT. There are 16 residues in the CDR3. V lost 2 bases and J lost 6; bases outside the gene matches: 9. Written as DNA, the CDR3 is TGTGCCAGCAGTGAACTCGTCGACAGGGGCGGTCAGCCCCAGCATTTT. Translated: CASSELVDRGGQPQHF.

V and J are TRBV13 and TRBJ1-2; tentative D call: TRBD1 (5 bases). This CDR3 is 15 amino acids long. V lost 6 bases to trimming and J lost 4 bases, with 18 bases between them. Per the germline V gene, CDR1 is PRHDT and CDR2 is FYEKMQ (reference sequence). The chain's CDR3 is CASSIGGGTGYGYTF. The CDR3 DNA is TGTGCCAGCAGTATTGGGGGTGGGACTGGCTATGGCTACACCTTC.

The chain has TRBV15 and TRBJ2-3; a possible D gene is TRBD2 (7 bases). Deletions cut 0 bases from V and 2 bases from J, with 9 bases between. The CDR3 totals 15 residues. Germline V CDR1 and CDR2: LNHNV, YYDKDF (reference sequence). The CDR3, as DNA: TGTGCCACCAGCAGAGAAGGGGGGGCCACAGATACGCAGTATTTT. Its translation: CATSREGGATDTQYF.

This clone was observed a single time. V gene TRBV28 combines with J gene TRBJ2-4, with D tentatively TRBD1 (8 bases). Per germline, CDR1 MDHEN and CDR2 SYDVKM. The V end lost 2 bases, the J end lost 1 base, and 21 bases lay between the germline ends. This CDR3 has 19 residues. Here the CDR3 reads CASSLGTGWGGRAKNIQYF. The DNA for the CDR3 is TGTGCCAGCAGTTTAGGGACAGGATGGGGGGGTAGGGCCAAAAACATTCAGTACTTC.

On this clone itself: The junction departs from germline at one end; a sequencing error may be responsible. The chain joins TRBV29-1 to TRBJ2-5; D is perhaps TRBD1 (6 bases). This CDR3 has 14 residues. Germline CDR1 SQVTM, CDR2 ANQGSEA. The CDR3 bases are TGCAGCGTAGAAGGGGACATGGGGCAAGAGACCCAGTACTTC. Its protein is CSVEGDMGQETQYF.

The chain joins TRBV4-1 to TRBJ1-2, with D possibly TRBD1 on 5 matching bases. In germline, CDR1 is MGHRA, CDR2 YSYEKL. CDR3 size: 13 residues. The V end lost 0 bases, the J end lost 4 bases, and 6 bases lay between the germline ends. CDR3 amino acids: CASSQDQGYGYTF. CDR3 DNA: TGCGCCAGCAGCCAAGATCAGGGCTATGGCTACACCTTC.

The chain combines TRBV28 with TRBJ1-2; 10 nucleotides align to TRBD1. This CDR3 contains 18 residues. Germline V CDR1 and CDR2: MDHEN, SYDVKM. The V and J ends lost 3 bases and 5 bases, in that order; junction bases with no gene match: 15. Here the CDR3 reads CASSLFTTGGVSRYGYTF. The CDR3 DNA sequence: TGTGCCAGCAGTTTGTTTACGACAGGGGGCGTAAGTCGTTATGGCTACACCTTC.

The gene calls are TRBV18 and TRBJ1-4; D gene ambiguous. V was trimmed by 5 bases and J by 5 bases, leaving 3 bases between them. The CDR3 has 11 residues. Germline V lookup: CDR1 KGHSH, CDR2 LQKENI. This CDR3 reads CASSSNEKLFF. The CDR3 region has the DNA TGTGCCAGCTCATCGAATGAAAAACTGTTTTTT. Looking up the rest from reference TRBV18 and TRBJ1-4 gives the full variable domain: NAGVMQNPRHLVRRRGQEARLRCSPMKGHSHVYWYRQLPEEGLKFMVYLQKENIIDESGMPKERFSAEFPKEGPSILRIQQVVRGDSAAYFCASSSNEKLFFGSGTQLSVL.

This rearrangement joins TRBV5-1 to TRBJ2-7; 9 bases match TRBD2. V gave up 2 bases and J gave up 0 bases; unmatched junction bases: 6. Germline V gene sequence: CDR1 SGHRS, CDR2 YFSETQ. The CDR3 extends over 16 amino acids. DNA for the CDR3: TGCGCCAGCAGCTTCCTAGCGGGGCTGGTCTCCTACGAGCAGTACTTC. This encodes CASSFLAGLVSYEQYF.

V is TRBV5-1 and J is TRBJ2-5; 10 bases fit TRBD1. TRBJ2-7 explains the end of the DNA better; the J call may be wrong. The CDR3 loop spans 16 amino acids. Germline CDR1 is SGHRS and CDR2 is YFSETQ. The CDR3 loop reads CASSLLGQGFSHEQYF. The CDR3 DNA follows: TGCGCCAGCAGCTTGCTGGGACAGGGGTTTTCCCACGAGCAGTACTTC.

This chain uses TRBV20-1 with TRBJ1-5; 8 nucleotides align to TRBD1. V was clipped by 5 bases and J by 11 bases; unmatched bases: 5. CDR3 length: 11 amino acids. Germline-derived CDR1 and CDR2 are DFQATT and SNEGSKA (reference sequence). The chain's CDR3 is CSAPGGKAQHF. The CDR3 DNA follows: TGCAGTGCTCCAGGGGGCAAGGCCCAGCATTTT.

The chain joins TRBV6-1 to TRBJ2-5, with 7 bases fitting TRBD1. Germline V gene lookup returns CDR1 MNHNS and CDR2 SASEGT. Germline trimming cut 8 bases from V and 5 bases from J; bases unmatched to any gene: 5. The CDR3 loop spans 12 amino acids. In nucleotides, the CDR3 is TGTGCCAGCCGGGACAGAGGGGAGACCCAGTACTTC. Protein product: CASRDRGETQYF.

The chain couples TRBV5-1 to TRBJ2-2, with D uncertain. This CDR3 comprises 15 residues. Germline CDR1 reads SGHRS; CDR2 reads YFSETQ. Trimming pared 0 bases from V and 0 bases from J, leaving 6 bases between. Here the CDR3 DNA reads TGCGCCAGCAGCTTGGAAAGCTCGAACACCGGGGAGCTGTTTTTT. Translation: CASSLESSNTGELFF. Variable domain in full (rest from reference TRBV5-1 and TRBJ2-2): KAGVTQTPRYLIKTRGQQVTLSCSPISGHRSVSWYQQTPGQGLQFLFEYFSETQRNKGNFPGRFSGRQFSNSRSEMNVSTLELGDSALYLCASSLESSNTGELFFGEGSRLTVL.

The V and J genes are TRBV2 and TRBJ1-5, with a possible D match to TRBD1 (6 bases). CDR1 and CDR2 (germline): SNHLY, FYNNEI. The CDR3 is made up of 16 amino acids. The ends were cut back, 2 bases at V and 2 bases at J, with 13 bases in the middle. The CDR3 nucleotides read TGTGCCAGCAGTGAATCCAGGGGTAGCGGCAATCAGCCCCAGCATTTT. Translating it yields CASSESRGSGNQPQHF.